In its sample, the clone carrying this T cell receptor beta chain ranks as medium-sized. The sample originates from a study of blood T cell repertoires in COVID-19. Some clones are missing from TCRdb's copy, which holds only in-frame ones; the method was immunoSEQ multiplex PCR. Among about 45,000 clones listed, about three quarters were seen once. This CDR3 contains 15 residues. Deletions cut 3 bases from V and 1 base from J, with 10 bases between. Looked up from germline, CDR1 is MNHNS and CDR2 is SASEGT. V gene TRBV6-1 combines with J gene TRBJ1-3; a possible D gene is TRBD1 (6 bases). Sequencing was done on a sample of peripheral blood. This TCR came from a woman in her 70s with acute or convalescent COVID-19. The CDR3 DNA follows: TGTGCCAGCAGTGATAGACAGGTTTCTGGAAACACCATATATTTT. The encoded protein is CASSDRQVSGNTIYF.